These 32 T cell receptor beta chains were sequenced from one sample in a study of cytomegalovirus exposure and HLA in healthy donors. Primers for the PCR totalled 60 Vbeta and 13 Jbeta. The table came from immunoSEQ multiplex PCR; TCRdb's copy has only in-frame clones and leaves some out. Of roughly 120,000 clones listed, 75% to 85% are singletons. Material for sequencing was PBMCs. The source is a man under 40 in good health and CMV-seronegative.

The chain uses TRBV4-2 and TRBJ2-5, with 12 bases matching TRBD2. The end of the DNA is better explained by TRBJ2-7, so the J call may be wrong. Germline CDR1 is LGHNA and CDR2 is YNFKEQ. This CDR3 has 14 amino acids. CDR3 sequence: CASSGGLAGREQYF. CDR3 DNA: TGTGCCAGCAGCGGAGGACTAGCGGGACGCGAGCAGTACTTC.

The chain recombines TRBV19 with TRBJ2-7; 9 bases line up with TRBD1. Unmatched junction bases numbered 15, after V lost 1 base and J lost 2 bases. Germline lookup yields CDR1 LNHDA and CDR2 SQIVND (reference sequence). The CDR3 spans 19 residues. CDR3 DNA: TGTGCCAGTAGTATAGTCGGGACAGGGTTTGACAAGCTAACCTACGAGCAGTACTTC. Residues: CASSIVGTGFDKLTYEQYF.

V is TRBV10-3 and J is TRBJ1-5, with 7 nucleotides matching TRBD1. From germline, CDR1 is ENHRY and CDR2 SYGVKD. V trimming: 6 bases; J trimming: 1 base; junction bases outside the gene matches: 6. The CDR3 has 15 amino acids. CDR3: CAISRQGVSNQPQHF. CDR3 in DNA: TGTGCCATCAGCAGGCAGGGGGTAAGCAATCAGCCCCAGCATTTT.

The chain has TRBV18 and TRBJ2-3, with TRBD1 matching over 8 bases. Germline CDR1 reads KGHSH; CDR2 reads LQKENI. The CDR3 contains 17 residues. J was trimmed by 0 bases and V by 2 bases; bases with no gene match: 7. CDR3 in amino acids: CASSPDRGGFSTDTQYF. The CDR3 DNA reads TGTGCCAGCTCACCAGACAGGGGAGGCTTCAGCACAGATACGCAGTATTTT.

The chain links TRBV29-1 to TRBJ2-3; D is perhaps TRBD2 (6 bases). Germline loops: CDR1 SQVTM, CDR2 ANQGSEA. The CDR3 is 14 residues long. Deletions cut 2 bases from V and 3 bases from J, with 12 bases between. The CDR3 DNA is TGCAGCGTTGAATACGGGAGCGGAACAGATACGCAGTATTTT. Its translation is CSVEYGSGTDTQYF.

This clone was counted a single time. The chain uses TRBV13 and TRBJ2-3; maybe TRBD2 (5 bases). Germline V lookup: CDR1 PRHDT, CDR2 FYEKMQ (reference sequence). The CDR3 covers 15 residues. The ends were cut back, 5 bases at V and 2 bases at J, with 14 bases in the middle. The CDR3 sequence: CASSQQRLITDTQYF. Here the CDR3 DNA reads TGTGCCAGCAGCCAACAGAGACTAATCACAGATACGCAGTATTTT.

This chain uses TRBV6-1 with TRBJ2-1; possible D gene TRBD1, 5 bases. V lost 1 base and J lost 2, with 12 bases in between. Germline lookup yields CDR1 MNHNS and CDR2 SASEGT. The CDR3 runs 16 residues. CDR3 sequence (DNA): TGTGCCAGCAGTGAAGACAGGCTACAACCCTACAATGAGCAGTTCTTC. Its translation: CASSEDRLQPYNEQFF.

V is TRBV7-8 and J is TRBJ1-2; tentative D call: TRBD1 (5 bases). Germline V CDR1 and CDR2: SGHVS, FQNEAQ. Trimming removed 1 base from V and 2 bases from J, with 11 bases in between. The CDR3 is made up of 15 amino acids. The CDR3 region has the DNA TGTGCCAGCAGCTTAGACGGGGGTGGGAACTATGGCTACACCTTC. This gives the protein CASSLDGGGNYGYTF.

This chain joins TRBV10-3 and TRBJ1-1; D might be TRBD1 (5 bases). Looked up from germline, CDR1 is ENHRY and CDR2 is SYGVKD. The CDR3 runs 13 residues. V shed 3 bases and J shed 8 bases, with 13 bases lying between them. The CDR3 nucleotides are TGTGCCATCAGTGATTCGGACAAGCAAGAAGCTTTCTTT. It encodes CAISDSDKQEAFF.

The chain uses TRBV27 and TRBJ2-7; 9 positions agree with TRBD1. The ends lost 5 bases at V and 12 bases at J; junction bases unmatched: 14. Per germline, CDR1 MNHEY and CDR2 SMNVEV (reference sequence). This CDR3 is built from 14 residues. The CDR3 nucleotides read TGTGCCAGCAGTCTCCACCTCGGACAGGGGCTACGGTACTTC. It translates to CASSLHLGQGLRYF.

The CDR3 sequence is CATSMGTDYWYF. CDR3 nucleotide sequence: TGTGCCACCAGCATGGGGACGGACTACTGGTACTTC. The V gene is TRBV15, the J gene TRBJ2-7; maybe TRBD2 (6 bases). The CDR3 is made up of 12 amino acids. With 4 bases removed from V and 12 bases from J, the gap between germline ends came to 16 bases. The germline V gene has CDR1 LNHNV and CDR2 YYDKDF (reference sequence).

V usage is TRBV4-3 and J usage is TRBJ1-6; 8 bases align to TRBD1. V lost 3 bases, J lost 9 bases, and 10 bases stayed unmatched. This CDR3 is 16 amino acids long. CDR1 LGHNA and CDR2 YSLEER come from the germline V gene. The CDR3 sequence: CASSQETGTGGSPLHF. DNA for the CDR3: TGCGCCAGCAGCCAGGAAACCGGGACAGGCGGTTCACCCCTCCACTTT.

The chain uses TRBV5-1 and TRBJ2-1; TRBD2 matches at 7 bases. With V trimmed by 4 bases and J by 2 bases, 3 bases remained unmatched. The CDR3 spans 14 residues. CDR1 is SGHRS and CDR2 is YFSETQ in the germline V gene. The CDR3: CASSTSGAYNEQFF. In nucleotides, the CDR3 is TGCGCCAGCAGCACCAGCGGGGCCTACAATGAGCAGTTCTTC.

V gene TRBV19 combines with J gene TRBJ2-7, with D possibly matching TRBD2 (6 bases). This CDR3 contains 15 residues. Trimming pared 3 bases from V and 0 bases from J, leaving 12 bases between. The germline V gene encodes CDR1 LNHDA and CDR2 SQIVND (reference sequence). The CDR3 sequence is CASSISGASSYEQYF. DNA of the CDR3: TGTGCCAGTAGTATTAGCGGAGCTAGCTCCTACGAGCAGTACTTC. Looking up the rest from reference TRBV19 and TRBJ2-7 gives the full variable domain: DGGITQSPKYLFRKEGQNVTLSCEQNLNHDAMYWYRQDPGQGLRLIYYSQIVNDFQKGDIAEGYSVSREKKESFPLTVTSAQKNPTAFYLCASSISGASSYEQYFGPGTRLTVT.

The CDR3: CASSLATSPGEDTQYF. In DNA, the CDR3 is TGCGCCAGCAGCTTGGCCACTAGCCCCGGTGAAGATACGCAGTATTTT. The rearrangement joins TRBV5-1 to TRBJ2-3, with a possible D match to TRBD2 (6 bases). The CDR3 is 16 amino acids. CDR1 is SGHRS and CDR2 is YFSETQ in the germline V gene. V was clipped by 0 bases and J by 5 bases, with 16 bases between them.

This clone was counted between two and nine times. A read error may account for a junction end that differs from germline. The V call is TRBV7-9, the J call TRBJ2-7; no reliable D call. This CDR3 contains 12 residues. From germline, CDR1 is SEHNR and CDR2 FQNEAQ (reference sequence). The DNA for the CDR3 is TGTTCCAGCAGCTTAGGTCTGAGTCAGCAGTACTTC. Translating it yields CSSSLGLSQQYF.

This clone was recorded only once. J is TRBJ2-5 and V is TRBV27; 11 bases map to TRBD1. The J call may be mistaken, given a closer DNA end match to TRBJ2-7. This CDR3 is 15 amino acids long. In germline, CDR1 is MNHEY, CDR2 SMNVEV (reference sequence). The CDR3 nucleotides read TGTGCCAGCAGTTACACGGGACAGGGGGCCTACGAGCAGTACTTC. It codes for CASSYTGQGAYEQYF.

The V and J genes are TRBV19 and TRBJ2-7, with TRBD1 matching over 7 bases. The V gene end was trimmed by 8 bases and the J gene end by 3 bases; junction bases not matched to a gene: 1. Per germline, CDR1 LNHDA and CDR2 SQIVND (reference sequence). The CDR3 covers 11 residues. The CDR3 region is CASRQGYEQYF. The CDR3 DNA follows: TGTGCCAGTCGACAGGGCTACGAGCAGTACTTC.

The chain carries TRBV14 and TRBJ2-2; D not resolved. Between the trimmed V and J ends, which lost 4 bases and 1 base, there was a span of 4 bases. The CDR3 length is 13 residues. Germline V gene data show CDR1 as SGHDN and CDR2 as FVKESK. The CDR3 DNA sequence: TGTGCCAGCAGCCCACAGAACACCGGGGAGCTGTTTTTT. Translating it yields CASSPQNTGELFF.

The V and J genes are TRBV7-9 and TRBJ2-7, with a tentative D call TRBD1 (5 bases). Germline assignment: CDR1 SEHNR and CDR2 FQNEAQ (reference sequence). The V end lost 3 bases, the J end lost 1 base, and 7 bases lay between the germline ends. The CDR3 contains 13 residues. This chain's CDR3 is CASSFPGSYEQYF. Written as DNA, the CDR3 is TGTGCCAGCAGCTTCCCAGGGTCCTACGAGCAGTACTTC.

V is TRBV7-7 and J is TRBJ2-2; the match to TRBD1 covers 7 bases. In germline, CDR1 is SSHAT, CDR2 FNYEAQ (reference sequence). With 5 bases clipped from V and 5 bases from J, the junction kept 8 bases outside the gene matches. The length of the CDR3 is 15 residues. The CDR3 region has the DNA TGTGCCAGCAGCCCCAGACAGGGCCGAACCGGGGAGCTGTTTTTT. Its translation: CASSPRQGRTGELFF. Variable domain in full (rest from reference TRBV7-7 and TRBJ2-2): GAGVSQSPRYKVTKRGQDVTLRCDPISSHATLYWYQQALGQGPEFLTYFNYEAQPDKSGLPSDRFSAERPEGSISTLTIQRTEQRDSAMYRCASSPRQGRTGELFFGEGSRLTVL.

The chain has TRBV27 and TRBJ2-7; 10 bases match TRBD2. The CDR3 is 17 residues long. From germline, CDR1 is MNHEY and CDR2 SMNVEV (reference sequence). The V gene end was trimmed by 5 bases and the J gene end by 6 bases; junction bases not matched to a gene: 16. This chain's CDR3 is CASSPILWLAGVAEQYF. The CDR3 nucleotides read TGTGCCAGCAGTCCGATCCTGTGGCTAGCGGGAGTGGCCGAGCAGTACTTC.

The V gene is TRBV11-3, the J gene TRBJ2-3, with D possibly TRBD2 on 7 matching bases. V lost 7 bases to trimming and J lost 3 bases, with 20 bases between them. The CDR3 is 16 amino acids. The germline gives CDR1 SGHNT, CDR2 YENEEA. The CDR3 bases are TGTGCCAGCACCCCGTACGAGGGGGGGAGGACAGATACGCAGTATTTT. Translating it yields CASTPYEGGRTDTQYF.

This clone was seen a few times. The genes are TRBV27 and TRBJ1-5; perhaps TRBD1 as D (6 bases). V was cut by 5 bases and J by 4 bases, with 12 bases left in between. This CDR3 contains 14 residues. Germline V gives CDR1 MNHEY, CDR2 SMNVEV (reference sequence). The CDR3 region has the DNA TGTGCCAGCAGTAAGGGGGGGCCGAATCAGCCCCAGCATTTT. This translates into CASSKGGPNQPQHF.

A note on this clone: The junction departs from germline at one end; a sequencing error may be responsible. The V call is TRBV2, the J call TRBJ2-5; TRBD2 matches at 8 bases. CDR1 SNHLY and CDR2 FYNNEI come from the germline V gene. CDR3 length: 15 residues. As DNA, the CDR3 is TGTGCCGGCAGAAGGGATAGCGGGAATCAAGAGACCCAGTACTTC. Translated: CAGRRDSGNQETQYF.

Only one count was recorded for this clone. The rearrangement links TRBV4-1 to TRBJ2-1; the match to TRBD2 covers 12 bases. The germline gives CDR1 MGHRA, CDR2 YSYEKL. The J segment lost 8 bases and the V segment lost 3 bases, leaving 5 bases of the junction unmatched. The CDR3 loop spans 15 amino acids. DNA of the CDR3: TGCGCCAGCAGCCAGCTAGCGGGAGGGGGCTATGAGCAGTTCTTC. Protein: CASSQLAGGGYEQFF.

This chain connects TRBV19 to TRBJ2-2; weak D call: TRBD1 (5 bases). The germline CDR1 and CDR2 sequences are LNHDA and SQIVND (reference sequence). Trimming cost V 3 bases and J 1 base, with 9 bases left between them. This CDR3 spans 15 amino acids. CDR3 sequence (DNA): TGTGCCAGTAGTATCTTAGGGGAGAACACCGGGGAGCTGTTTTTT. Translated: CASSILGENTGELFF.

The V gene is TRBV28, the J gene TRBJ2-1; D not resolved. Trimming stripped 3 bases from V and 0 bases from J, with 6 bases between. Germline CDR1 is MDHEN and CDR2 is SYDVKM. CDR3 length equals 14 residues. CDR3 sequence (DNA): TGTGCCAGCAGTTTTCCTCGCTCCTACAATGAGCAGTTCTTC. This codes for CASSFPRSYNEQFF.

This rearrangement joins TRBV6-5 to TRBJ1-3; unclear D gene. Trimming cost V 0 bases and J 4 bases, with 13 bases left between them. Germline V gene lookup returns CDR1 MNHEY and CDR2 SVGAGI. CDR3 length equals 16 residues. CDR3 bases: TGTGCCAGCAGTTACTCGCCGTTAGGCAGGGGAAACACCATATATTTT. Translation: CASSYSPLGRGNTIYF.

The CDR3 is CASSVGAGNYGYTF. The CDR3, as DNA: TGTGCCAGCAGCGTAGGGGCCGGAAACTATGGCTACACCTTC. The J gene is TRBJ1-2, the V gene TRBV7-2; D may be TRBD1 (5 bases). Trimming removed 5 bases from V and 2 bases from J, with 12 bases in between. CDR1 is SGHTA and CDR2 is FQGNSA in the germline V gene. CDR3 length: 14 residues.

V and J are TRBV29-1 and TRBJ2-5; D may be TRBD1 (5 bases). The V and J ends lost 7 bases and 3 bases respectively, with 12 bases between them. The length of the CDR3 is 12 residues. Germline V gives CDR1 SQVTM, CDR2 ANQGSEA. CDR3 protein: CSAPTVEETQYF. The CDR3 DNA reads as TGCAGCGCACCGACAGTAGAAGAGACCCAGTACTTC.

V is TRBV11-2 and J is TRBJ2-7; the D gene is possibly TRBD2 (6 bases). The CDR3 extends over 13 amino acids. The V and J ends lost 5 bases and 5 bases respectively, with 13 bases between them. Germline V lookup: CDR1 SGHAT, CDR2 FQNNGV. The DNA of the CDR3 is TGTGCCAGCAGCCGAGGTGGGGAGGACGAGCAGTACTTC. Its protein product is CASSRGGEDEQYF.